One sample yielded the 18 T cell receptor beta chains listed below, sequenced in a study of CD8+ T cells in alopecia areata. Sequencing templates came from extracted RNA that was reverse transcribed into cDNA. Only in-frame clones appear in the TCRdb table, and some are missing; sequencing was by immunoSEQ multiplex PCR. The sample lists tens of thousands of clones; approximately 29% were seen once. The treatment was: oral pan-JAK inhibitor, 5-10 mg twice daily. The material was CD8+ T cells sorted from blood, obtained at week 4, from a patient treated with tofacitinib. These receptor sequences come from a human donor with alopecia areata.

There are a few counts of this clone. J is TRBJ2-5 and V is TRBV27; D not certain. In germline, CDR1 is MNHEY, CDR2 SMNVEV (reference sequence). This CDR3 contains 15 residues. Between the trimmed V and J ends, which lost 0 bases and 5 bases, there was a span of 13 bases. CDR3 in DNA: TGTGCCAGCAGTTTATCGTACTACCCACGCGAGACCCAGTACTTC. Encoded protein: CASSLSYYPRETQYF.

V usage is TRBV28 and J usage is TRBJ2-7; a possible D gene is TRBD1 (6 bases). This CDR3 region has 12 residues. Trimming removed 4 bases at V and 3 bases at J, with 7 bases between. Germline V gives CDR1 MDHEN, CDR2 SYDVKM. The CDR3 DNA sequence: TGTGCCAGCAGTTCCAGGGGCTACGAGCAGTACTTC. Protein product: CASSSRGYEQYF.

This clone occurred a few times. The J gene is TRBJ2-2, the V gene TRBV4-1; D not resolved. Germline V gives CDR1 MGHRA, CDR2 YSYEKL. The V end was cut by 4 bases, the J end by 6 bases, with 6 bases between. The CDR3 length is 12 residues. CDR3 amino acids: CASSPPPGELFF. CDR3 in DNA: TGCGCCAGCAGCCCACCGCCCGGGGAGCTGTTTTTT.

This clone was observed a few times. The CDR3, as DNA: TGTGCCAGCAGCTTACCTAAGGGACTACCAGATACGCAGTATTTT. Residues: CASSLPKGLPDTQYF. The chain recombines TRBV7-9 with TRBJ2-3; 7 bases map to TRBD2. CDR1 is SEHNR, CDR2 FQNEAQ, per germline (reference sequence). CDR3 length: 15 residues. Trimming took 2 bases from V and 4 from J; bases not matched to a gene: 6.

This clone was counted only a few times. CDR3 sequence reads: CASSYRNQETQYF. CDR3 bases: TGTGCCAGCAGCTACCGTAACCAAGAGACCCAGTACTTC. This chain joins TRBV5-6 and TRBJ2-5; D remains unclear. V lost 3 bases, J lost 0 bases, and 6 bases lay in between. Germline V gene lookup returns CDR1 SGHDT and CDR2 YYEEEE. This CDR3 spans 13 amino acids. Looking up the rest from reference TRBV5-6 and TRBJ2-5 gives the full variable domain: DAGVTQSPTHLIKTRGQQVTLRCSPKSGHDTVSWYQQALGQGPQFIFQYYEEEERQRGNFPDRFSGHQFPNYSSELNVNALLLGDSALYLCASSYRNQETQYFGPGTRLLVL.

This clone was counted a few times. The chain employs TRBV29-1 and TRBJ2-7, with 8 nucleotides matching TRBD1. Germline CDR1 SQVTM, CDR2 ANQGSEA. V lost 4 bases to trimming and J lost 1 base; unmatched junction nucleotides: 6. The CDR3 totals 14 residues. The CDR3 nucleotides read TGCAGCGTTGGAGCCCGACAGGGGTCCTACGAGCAGTACTTC. It specifies CSVGARQGSYEQYF.

V gene TRBV7-9 combines with J gene TRBJ1-5; D is perhaps TRBD1 (6 bases). The germline V and J ends were trimmed by 5 bases and 0 bases, with 8 bases remaining between them. The germline V gene has CDR1 SEHNR and CDR2 FQNEAQ (reference sequence). The CDR3 is made up of 14 amino acids. The CDR3, as DNA: TGTGCCAGCAGCCGGACAGATAGCAATCAGCCCCAGCATTTT. It encodes CASSRTDSNQPQHF.

This clone has a handful of counts. This chain links TRBV27 with TRBJ1-5, with TRBD1 identical over 8 bases. Germline values: CDR1 MNHEY, CDR2 SMNVEV (reference sequence). The CDR3 totals 14 residues. V lost 2 bases to trimming and J lost 7 bases; unmatched junction nucleotides: 4. This chain's CDR3 is CASSLGQGLQPQHF. CDR3 DNA sequence: TGTGCCAGCAGTTTAGGACAGGGACTACAGCCCCAGCATTTT.

This clone was seen more than once but under ten times. The chain recombines TRBV29-1 with TRBJ2-5, with TRBD1 as a possible D gene (7 bases). Trimming took off 4 bases at V and 4 bases at J, with 16 bases between the two ends. This CDR3 has 14 residues. Germline CDR1 reads SQVTM; CDR2 reads ANQGSEA. CDR3 residues: CSVVKGARGETQYF. The CDR3 DNA reads TGCAGCGTTGTCAAGGGGGCGCGGGGAGAGACCCAGTACTTC.

The chain is built from TRBV9 and TRBJ2-7; D is unresolved. The ends were cut back, 2 bases at V and 0 bases at J, with 9 bases in the middle. This CDR3 is built from 14 residues. CDR1 SGDLS and CDR2 YYNGEE come from the germline V gene. The CDR3 sequence is CASSVGYSSYEQYF. CDR3 sequence (DNA): TGTGCCAGCAGCGTTGGCTACAGCTCCTACGAGCAGTACTTC. The variable domain in full, completed from reference TRBV9 and TRBJ2-7, reads DSGVTQTPKHLITATGQRVTLRCSPRSGDLSVYWYQQSLDQGLQFLIQYYNGEERAKGNILERFSAQQFPDLHSELNLSSLELGDSALYFCASSVGYSSYEQYFGPGTRLTVT.

The genes are TRBV30 and TRBJ1-2; no firm D call. Trimming shortened V by 6 bases and J by 3 bases, and 8 bases separated the two germline ends. Germline V gives CDR1 GTSNPN, CDR2 SVGIG (reference sequence). There are 11 residues in the CDR3. Written as DNA, the CDR3 is TGTGCCTGCGACACATACTATGGCTACACCTTC. Translating it yields CACDTYYGYTF.

This clone has a handful of counts. The chain employs TRBV29-1 and TRBJ2-7; D tentatively fits TRBD1 or TRBD2 (5 bases each). The germline V gene encodes CDR1 SQVTM and CDR2 ANQGSEA. The CDR3 runs to 13 residues. V gave up 7 bases and J gave up 0 bases, with 13 bases separating them. This CDR3 is CSGLGTDSYEQYF. CDR3 DNA sequence: TGCAGCGGGTTGGGGACCGACTCCTACGAGCAGTACTTC.

The chain couples TRBV29-1 to TRBJ2-5; 7 nucleotides line up with TRBD1. Judging by the DNA end, TRBJ2-7 fits better; the J call may be wrong. The germline V gene encodes CDR1 SQVTM and CDR2 ANQGSEA. This CDR3 has 13 residues. In DNA form, the CDR3 reads TGCAGCGCCATGACAGGGTCTAGCTACGAGCAGTACTTC. Translation gives CSAMTGSSYEQYF.

This clone was counted between two and nine times. The chain has TRBV29-1 and TRBJ2-7; no definite D call. The CDR3 has 11 amino acids. CDR1 and CDR2 from the germline V gene are SQVTM and ANQGSEA. V was clipped by 3 bases and J by 2 bases, with 5 bases between them. The CDR3 bases are TGCAGCGTTGAGGACCCCTACGAGCAGTACTTC. Its protein is CSVEDPYEQYF.

The gene calls are TRBV7-8 and TRBJ2-7; 9 nucleotides align to TRBD1. Germline CDR1 SGHVS, CDR2 FQNEAQ. The CDR3 length is 16 residues. The V and J ends lost 4 bases and 3 bases, in that order; junction bases with no gene match: 10. The CDR3 sequence is CASSSRDRVYGYEQYF. In DNA form, the CDR3 reads TGTGCCAGCAGCTCCCGGGACAGGGTCTATGGCTACGAGCAGTACTTC.

The chain links TRBV4-1 to TRBJ2-5; 11 bases map to TRBD2. V gave up 3 bases and J gave up 5 bases; unmatched junction bases: 8. The CDR3 loop spans 16 amino acids. Germline CDR1 reads MGHRA; CDR2 reads YSYEKL. This CDR3 reads CASSQGRLAGYETQYF. The CDR3 coding sequence is TGCGCCAGCAGCCAGGGGAGACTAGCGGGATACGAGACCCAGTACTTC.

This clone turned up a few times. A far larger clone is a single base away, which makes a read error likely. The DNA for the CDR3 is TGTGCCAGCAGCCAAGATGGCGGGGGCGGAGAGACCCAGTACTTC. Its protein is CASSQDGGGGETQYF. The rearrangement links TRBV7-9 to TRBJ2-5; TRBD2 is a possible D gene (7 bases). V lost 5 bases to trimming and J lost 4 bases, with 17 bases between them. The CDR3 is 15 amino acids. The germline V gene encodes CDR1 SEHNR and CDR2 FQNEAQ (reference sequence).

The chain combines TRBV7-9 with TRBJ1-5; D unresolved. The CDR3 loop spans 12 amino acids. Germline assignment: CDR1 SEHNR and CDR2 FQNEAQ (reference sequence). V was cut by 3 bases and J by 6 bases, with 6 bases left in between. The CDR3 region is CASSLAGQPQHF. Written as DNA, the CDR3 is TGTGCCAGCAGCTTGGCAGGTCAGCCCCAGCATTTT. The entire variable domain, with the rest obtained from reference TRBV7-9 and TRBJ1-5, is as follows: DTGVSQNPRHKITKRGQNVTFRCDPISEHNRLYWYRQTLGQGPEFLTYFQNEAQLEKSRLLSDRFSAERPKGSFSTLEIQRTEQGDSAMYLCASSLAGQPQHFGDGTRLSIL.